This T cell receptor beta chain was sequenced for a study of blood T cell repertoires in COVID-19. The germline V gene has CDR1 MNHEY and CDR2 SMNVEV (reference sequence). Trimming removed 6 bases from V and 5 bases from J; junction bases left unmatched: 11. This CDR3 contains 15 residues. Per the authors' pipeline: Reference gene primer amplification gave estimated nucleated cell counts. TCRdb's copy holds only in-frame clones and misses some; the assay was immunoSEQ multiplex PCR. The V and J calls and the clone size are those of that table, but D and trimming were determined from the DNA. This sample yields about 87,000 clones, of which roughly 76% are seen a single time; 4% to 5% belongs to the top ten.

The V gene is TRBV27, the J gene TRBJ2-7; 9 bases line up with TRBD1. The clonotype comes from a woman aged 45-59 years with acute or convalescent COVID-19. The specimen was peripheral blood. The CDR3 DNA is TGTGCCAGCAGAGGATTCGGGACAGGGATAAACGAGCAGTACTTC. Its translation: CASRGFGTGINEQYF.